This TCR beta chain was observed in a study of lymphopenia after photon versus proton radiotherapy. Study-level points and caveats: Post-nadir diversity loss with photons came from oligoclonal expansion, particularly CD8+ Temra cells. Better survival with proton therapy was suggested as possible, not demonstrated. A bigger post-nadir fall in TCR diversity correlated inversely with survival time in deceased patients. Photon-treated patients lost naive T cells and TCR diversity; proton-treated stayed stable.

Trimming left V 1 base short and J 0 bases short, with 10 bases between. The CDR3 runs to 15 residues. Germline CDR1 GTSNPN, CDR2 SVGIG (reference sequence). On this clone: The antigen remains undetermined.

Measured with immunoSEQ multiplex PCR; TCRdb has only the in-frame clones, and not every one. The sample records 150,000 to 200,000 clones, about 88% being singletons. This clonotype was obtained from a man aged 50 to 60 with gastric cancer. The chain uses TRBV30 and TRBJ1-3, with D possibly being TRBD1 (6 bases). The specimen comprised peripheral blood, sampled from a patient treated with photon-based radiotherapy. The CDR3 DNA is TGTGCCTGGAGTGCTGGACAGAGCTCTGGAAACACCATATATTTT. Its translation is CAWSAGQSSGNTIYF.